The rows below give T cell receptor beta chains drawn from one sample of a study of blood T cell repertoires in COVID-19. Measured with immunoSEQ multiplex PCR; TCRdb has only the in-frame clones, and not every one. The sample shows tens of thousands of clones, over 75% of them seen only once. The sequencing input was peripheral blood. The receptors were sampled from a man aged 35 to 55 with acute or convalescent COVID-19. CDR3s include the opening cysteine and the closing phenylalanine or tryptophan. Fields, in order: J gene, clone size, D gene, V gene, CDR3 protein, CDR3 DNA. The D gene is left open where the match is weak. Not all rows give a size; the values are once, few, many and, for expanded clones, a class.

j_gene: TRBJ2-7
abundance: .
d_gene: TRBD2
v_gene: TRBV5-4
CDR3aa: CASSDGTSLGNEQYF
CDR3nt: TGTGCCAGCAGCGACGGGACTAGCCTCGGGAACGAGCAGTACTTC

j_gene: TRBJ1-3
abundance: once
d_gene: TRBD1
v_gene: TRBV19
CDR3aa: CASSTPGQGGSGNTIYF
CDR3nt: TGTGCCAGTAGTACGCCGGGACAGGGGGGTTCTGGAAACACCATATATTTT

j_gene: TRBJ2-7
abundance: .
d_gene: .
v_gene: TRBV12-2
CDR3aa: CASRSAKPDRGEEQYF
CDR3nt: TGTGCAAGTCGCTCAGCTAAGCCGGACAGGGGGGAAGAGCAGTACTTC

j_gene: TRBJ2-1
abundance: .
d_gene: TRBD2
v_gene: TRBV6-5
CDR3aa: CASSYPSGGYNEQFF
CDR3nt: TGTGCCAGCAGTTACCCAAGCGGGGGCTACAATGAGCAGTTCTTC

j_gene: TRBJ2-7
abundance: .
d_gene: TRBD1
v_gene: TRBV6-6
CDR3aa: CASREPTGGEQYF
CDR3nt: TGTGCCAGCAGGGAACCGACAGGGGGCGAGCAGTACTTC

j_gene: TRBJ2-3
abundance: .
d_gene: TRBD2
v_gene: TRBV7-3
CDR3aa: CASSPRTTSGRVPLSTDTQYF
CDR3nt: TGTGCCAGCAGCCCCCGGACGACTAGCGGGAGGGTACCGCTCAGCACAGATACGCAGTATTTT

j_gene: TRBJ1-1
abundance: few
d_gene: .
v_gene: TRBV7-8
CDR3aa: CASSLDGGNTEAFF
CDR3nt: TGTGCCAGCAGCTTAGACGGGGGGAACACTGAAGCTTTCTTT

j_gene: TRBJ2-5
abundance: .
d_gene: TRBD1
v_gene: TRBV7-8
CDR3aa: CASSTPRQGEESQYF
CDR3nt: TGTGCCAGCAGCACCCCCCGACAGGGAGAGGAGTCCCAGTACTTC

j_gene: TRBJ2-1
abundance: .
d_gene: .
v_gene: TRBV5-1
CDR3aa: CASSLPQGTNEQFF
CDR3nt: TGCGCCAGCAGCTTGCCCCAGGGGACCAATGAGCAGTTCTTC

j_gene: TRBJ1-5
abundance: .
d_gene: .
v_gene: TRBV28
CDR3aa: CASSLGLPNQPQHF
CDR3nt: TGTGCCAGCAGTTTGGGCCTCCCAAATCAGCCCCAGCATTTT

j_gene: TRBJ2-1
abundance: .
d_gene: .
v_gene: TRBV12-2
CDR3aa: CASRIWEGPLDKEQFF
CDR3nt: TGTGCAAGTCGTATCTGGGAGGGGCCTCTGGATAAGGAGCAGTTCTTC

j_gene: TRBJ2-1
abundance: .
d_gene: TRBD2
v_gene: TRBV24-1
CDR3aa: CATSDPSGRPGEQFF
CDR3nt: TGTGCCACCAGTGATCCTAGCGGGAGGCCGGGAGAGCAGTTCTTC

j_gene: TRBJ1-1
abundance: .
d_gene: .
v_gene: TRBV3-1/TRBV3-2
CDR3aa: CASSQDWPMNTEAFF
CDR3nt: TGTGCCAGCAGCCAAGACTGGCCAATGAACACTGAAGCTTTCTTT

j_gene: TRBJ1-1
abundance: .
d_gene: TRBD1
v_gene: TRBV2
CDR3aa: CASFGTGASTEAFF
CDR3nt: TGTGCCAGCTTCGGGACAGGGGCTTCCACTGAAGCTTTCTTT

j_gene: TRBJ2-2
abundance: .
d_gene: TRBD2
v_gene: TRBV9
CDR3aa: CASSDGGSGINGELFF
CDR3nt: TGTGCCAGCAGCGACGGGGGTAGCGGGATAAATGGGGAGCTGTTTTTT

j_gene: TRBJ1-6
abundance: .
d_gene: .
v_gene: TRBV27
CDR3aa: CASRGRGTYNSPLHF
CDR3nt: TGTGCCAGCCGAGGGCGGGGGACCTATAATTCACCCCTCCACTTT

j_gene: TRBJ2-7
abundance: .
d_gene: TRBD1
v_gene: TRBV5-4
CDR3aa: CASSSGQGASYEQYF
CDR3nt: TGTGCCAGCAGCTCGGGACAGGGAGCCTCCTACGAGCAGTACTTC

j_gene: TRBJ2-4
abundance: .
d_gene: .
v_gene: TRBV29-1
CDR3aa: CSVRQALAKNIQYF
CDR3nt: TGCAGCGTGCGACAAGCCTTAGCCAAAAACATTCAGTACTTC

j_gene: TRBJ1-5
abundance: .
d_gene: .
v_gene: TRBV12-3/TRBV12-4
CDR3aa: CASSLTGHQPQHF
CDR3nt: TGTGCCAGCAGTTTAACAGGGCATCAGCCCCAGCATTTT

j_gene: TRBJ2-1
abundance: .
d_gene: TRBD2
v_gene: TRBV24-1
CDR3aa: CATSDLHLAGTLGQFF
CDR3nt: TGTGCCACCAGTGATTTGCATCTAGCGGGAACTCTTGGGCAGTTCTTC

j_gene: TRBJ2-7
abundance: .
d_gene: .
v_gene: TRBV11-2
CDR3aa: CASSLGPGSYEQYF
CDR3nt: TGTGCCAGCAGCTTAGGGCCTGGCTCCTACGAGCAGTACTTC

j_gene: TRBJ1-1
abundance: once
d_gene: .
v_gene: TRBV19
CDR3aa: CASAPGQWNTEAFF
CDR3nt: TGTGCCAGTGCACCCGGACAGTGGAACACTGAAGCTTTCTTT

j_gene: TRBJ2-5
abundance: .
d_gene: .
v_gene: TRBV24-1
CDR3aa: CATSAKGLIQETQYF
CDR3nt: TGTGCCACCAGTGCTAAGGGACTTATACAAGAGACCCAGTACTTC

j_gene: TRBJ1-5
abundance: few
d_gene: .
v_gene: TRBV7-8
CDR3aa: CASSDKRWRGLNQPQHF
CDR3nt: TGTGCCAGCAGCGATAAAAGGTGGAGGGGCCTCAATCAGCCCCAGCATTTT

j_gene: TRBJ2-1
abundance: .
d_gene: TRBD2
v_gene: TRBV24-1
CDR3aa: CATSDPGTSGNNEQFF
CDR3nt: TGTGCCACCAGTGATCCCGGGACTAGCGGGAACAATGAGCAGTTCTTC

j_gene: TRBJ2-3
abundance: .
d_gene: TRBD2
v_gene: TRBV2
CDR3aa: CASMTSGNSDTQYF
CDR3nt: TGTGCCAGCATGACTAGCGGGAACTCAGATACGCAGTATTTT

j_gene: TRBJ2-5
abundance: .
d_gene: TRBD2
v_gene: TRBV20-1
CDR3aa: CSASRGLAGETQYF
CDR3nt: TGCAGTGCTAGTCGGGGACTAGCGGGAGAGACCCAGTACTTC

j_gene: TRBJ1-5
abundance: .
d_gene: .
v_gene: TRBV7-9
CDR3aa: CASSLANQPQHF
CDR3nt: TGTGCCAGCAGCTTGGCAAATCAGCCCCAGCATTTT

j_gene: TRBJ1-5
abundance: .
d_gene: TRBD1
v_gene: TRBV6-2/TRBV6-3
CDR3aa: CASGQGAYSNQPQHF
CDR3nt: TGTGCCAGCGGCCAGGGGGCTTATAGCAATCAGCCCCAGCATTTT

j_gene: TRBJ2-3
abundance: .
d_gene: TRBD2
v_gene: TRBV5-4
CDR3aa: CASSSGIAGFTDTQYF
CDR3nt: TGTGCCAGCAGCTCAGGGATAGCGGGATTCACAGATACGCAGTATTTT

j_gene: TRBJ2-7
abundance: .
d_gene: TRBD2
v_gene: TRBV29-1
CDR3aa: CSVIQAGYYEQYF
CDR3nt: TGCAGCGTTATCCAAGCGGGATACTACGAGCAGTACTTC

j_gene: TRBJ2-7
abundance: .
d_gene: .
v_gene: TRBV27
CDR3aa: CASSLDPGDYEQYF
CDR3nt: TGTGCCAGCAGTCTTGATCCGGGGGACTACGAGCAGTACTTC

j_gene: TRBJ2-3
abundance: .
d_gene: TRBD2
v_gene: TRBV5-1
CDR3aa: CASSSPGLAVTDTQYF
CDR3nt: TGCGCCAGCAGCTCGCCAGGACTAGCCGTCACAGATACGCAGTATTTT

j_gene: TRBJ2-2
abundance: .
d_gene: .
v_gene: TRBV21-1
CDR3aa: CASSKDTAGELFF
CDR3nt: TGTGCCAGCAGCAAAGACACCGCCGGGGAGCTGTTTTTT

j_gene: TRBJ1-5
abundance: .
d_gene: .
v_gene: TRBV3-1/TRBV3-2
CDR3aa: CASSQGSGNNQPQHF
CDR3nt: TGTGCCAGCAGCCAAGGGTCAGGGAACAATCAGCCCCAGCATTTT

j_gene: TRBJ1-1
abundance: once
d_gene: .
v_gene: TRBV3-1/TRBV3-2
CDR3aa: CASSLAAGEAFF
CDR3nt: TGTGCCAGCAGCCTGGCAGCGGGTGAAGCTTTCTTT

j_gene: TRBJ1-5
abundance: .
d_gene: .
v_gene: TRBV21-1
CDR3aa: CASSRMPKPNQPQHF
CDR3nt: TGTGCCAGCAGCCGAATGCCCAAGCCCAATCAGCCCCAGCATTTT

j_gene: TRBJ1-5
abundance: .
d_gene: .
v_gene: TRBV28
CDR3aa: CASSFAASHNQPQHF
CDR3nt: TGTGCCAGCAGTTTTGCCGCGTCCCACAATCAGCCCCAGCATTTT

j_gene: TRBJ1-3
abundance: .
d_gene: .
v_gene: TRBV6-5
CDR3aa: CASSQWSGNTIYF
CDR3nt: TGTGCCAGCAGTCAGTGGTCTGGAAACACCATATATTTT

j_gene: TRBJ2-3
abundance: .
d_gene: .
v_gene: TRBV10-3
CDR3aa: CAISGGPKIADTQYF
CDR3nt: TGTGCCATCAGTGGGGGGCCCAAAATAGCAGATACGCAGTATTTT

j_gene: TRBJ1-2
abundance: few
d_gene: .
v_gene: TRBV6-2/TRBV6-3
CDR3aa: CASSYSQKNNNYGYTF
CDR3nt: TGTGCCAGCAGTTACTCGCAGAAGAACAATAACTATGGCTACACCTTC